This T cell receptor (beta chain) emerged from a study of T cell responses to AZD1222 COVID-19 vaccine. Study as a whole: Second-dose intervals of approximately 4 or approximately 12 weeks were pooled.

Here immunoSEQ multiplex PCR was the method, and the copy in TCRdb shows in-frame clones only, minus some. The sample comprises roughly 34,000 clones, less than 90% of which are singletons, and 5.5% to 7% rests with the top ten. Comments on this clone: Antigen: not known.

This CDR3 is built from 13 residues. Germline assignment: CDR1 SGHNT and CDR2 YENEEA. With V trimmed by 4 bases and J by 5 bases, 3 bases remained unmatched. Study-wide results and limits: Increases in Spike-specific TCR breadth and depth were seen after two AZD1222 doses. Clonal diversity was possibly underestimated, and white British individuals and females predominated among donors. Seropositivity was recorded at baseline in only a handful of AZD1222 recipients.

The receptor's source is an adult in good health. The sequences come from peripheral blood, collected on day 0 of AZD1222 vaccination. V is TRBV11-3 and J is TRBJ2-7, with 9 nucleotides matching TRBD2. The CDR3 DNA is TGTGCCAGCAGCTCGGGACTAGCCCACGAGCAGTACTTC. This sequence encodes CASSSGLAHEQYF. Full variable domain (missing parts from reference TRBV11-3 and TRBJ2-7): EAGVVQSPRYKIIEKKQPVAFWCNPISGHNTLYWYLQNLGQGPELLIRYENEEAVDDSQLPKDRFSAERLKGVDSTLKIQPAELGDSAVYLCASSSGLAHEQYFGPGTRLTVT.